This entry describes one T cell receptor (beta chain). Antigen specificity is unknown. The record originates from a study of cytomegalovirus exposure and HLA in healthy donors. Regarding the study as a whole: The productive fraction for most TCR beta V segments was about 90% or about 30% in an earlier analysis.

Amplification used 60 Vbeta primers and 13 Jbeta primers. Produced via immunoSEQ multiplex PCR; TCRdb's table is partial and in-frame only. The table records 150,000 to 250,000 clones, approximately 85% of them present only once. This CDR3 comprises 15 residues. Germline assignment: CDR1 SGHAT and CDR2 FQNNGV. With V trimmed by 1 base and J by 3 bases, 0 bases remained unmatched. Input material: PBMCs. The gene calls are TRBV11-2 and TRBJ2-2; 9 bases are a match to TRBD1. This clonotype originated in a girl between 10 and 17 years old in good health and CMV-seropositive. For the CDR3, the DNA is TGTGCCAGCAGCTTAGGACAGGGGGACACCGGGGAGCTGTTTTTT. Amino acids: CASSLGQGDTGELFF.